Listed below are T cell receptor beta chains from one sample, sequenced in a study of T cell responses to AZD1222 COVID-19 vaccine. Only in-frame clones appear in the TCRdb table, and some are missing; sequencing was by immunoSEQ multiplex PCR. The sample includes about 91,000 clones, about 88% of them seen just once. The material was peripheral blood, obtained on day 0 of AZD1222 vaccination. The source is an adult in good health. The CDR3 runs from the conserved cysteine through the conserved F or W. The D gene is left open where the match is weak. Size is omitted from some rows. Given values are once, few, many or a class for expanded clones.

.	TRBV18	TRBJ1-2	15	.	CASSPQVGANYGYTF	TGTGCCAGCTCACCCCAGGTCGGAGCTAACTATGGCTACACCTTC
.	TRBV11-2	TRBJ1-3	13	.	CASSPGYGNTIYF	TGTGCCAGCAGCCCAGGGTACGGAAACACCATATATTTT
.	TRBV10-3	TRBJ1-1	16	TRBD1	CATQGGQGALDTEAFF	TGTGCCACGCAGGGGGGGCAGGGGGCATTAGACACTGAAGCTTTCTTT
.	TRBV2	TRBJ1-5	14	.	CASIMGGAGQPQHF	TGTGCCAGCATTATGGGGGGCGCGGGTCAGCCCCAGCATTTT
.	TRBV5-1	TRBJ1-1	17	TRBD1	CASSGGQGTVLGTEAFF	TGCGCCAGCAGCGGAGGACAGGGAACGGTTTTGGGCACTGAAGCTTTCTTT
once	TRBV7-3	TRBJ1-2	13	.	CASSPDRNYGYTF	TGTGCCAGCAGCCCCGACAGGAACTATGGCTACACCTTC
.	TRBV19	TRBJ1-2	13	TRBD1	CASNLGQGDGYTF	TGTGCCAGTAACCTAGGACAGGGTGATGGCTACACCTTC
.	TRBV28	TRBJ2-7	12	.	CASSPHPTEQYF	TGTGCCAGCAGCCCGCACCCGACCGAGCAGTACTTC
.	TRBV5-1	TRBJ1-2	14	.	CASSLGQGSYGYTF	TGCGCCAGCAGCTTAGGGCAGGGGTCCTATGGCTACACCTTC
.	TRBV7-7	TRBJ2-6	15	.	CASAPQLSGANVLTF	TGTGCCAGCGCCCCTCAACTCTCTGGGGCCAACGTCCTGACTTTC
once	TRBV2	TRBJ1-1	15	.	CASSELRGANTEAFF	TGTGCCAGCAGTGAACTCCGGGGGGCGAACACTGAAGCTTTCTTT
once	TRBV5-8	TRBJ1-1	13	.	CASSLAGDTEAFF	TGTGCCAGCAGCTTGGCCGGGGACACTGAAGCTTTCTTT
.	TRBV7-9	TRBJ2-2	13	.	CASRPTGTGELFF	TGTGCCAGCAGACCTACAGGGACCGGGGAGCTGTTTTTT
once	TRBV5-4	TRBJ2-7	16	TRBD2	CASSLGGASGDYEQYF	TGTGCCAGCAGCCTGGGAGGGGCTAGCGGTGACTACGAGCAGTACTTC
many	TRBV5-1	TRBJ2-7	14	.	CASSFLGLIYEQYF	TGCGCCAGCAGCTTCTTGGGCCTGATTTACGAGCAGTACTTC
.	TRBV6-5	TRBJ2-5	13	TRBD1	CASRRGQAETQYF	TGTGCCAGCAGGAGGGGACAGGCGGAGACCCAGTACTTC
.	TRBV4-2	TRBJ2-7	16	.	CASSPTLGPGYYEQYF	TGTGCCAGCAGCCCGACGCTTGGGCCGGGGTACTACGAGCAGTACTTC
.	TRBV11-2	TRBJ2-1	15	TRBD1	CASSLDRTGGNEQFF	TGTGCCAGCAGCTTAGACAGGACAGGGGGTAATGAGCAGTTCTTC
.	TRBV7-9	TRBJ2-3	14	.	CASSFSGSTDTQYF	TGTGCCAGCAGCTTTAGCGGCTCCACAGATACGCAGTATTTT
.	TRBV7-9	TRBJ1-5	13	.	CASSFEGRQPQHF	TGTGCCAGCAGCTTTGAGGGGAGACAGCCCCAGCATTTT
.	TRBV5-1	TRBJ1-2	14	.	CASSRIGGGGGYTF	TGCGCCAGCAGCCGAATCGGTGGAGGAGGTGGCTACACCTTC
few	TRBV24-1	TRBJ2-1	17	TRBD2	CATSDGAQSRGEGEQFF	TGTGCCACCAGTGATGGGGCGCAGTCGCGAGGGGAGGGTGAGCAGTTCTTC
few	TRBV6-5	TRBJ2-3	14	TRBD2	CASSLGRRGDTQYF	TGTGCCAGCAGTCTCGGGAGGAGGGGAGATACGCAGTATTTT
.	TRBV25-1	TRBJ1-2	15	.	CASSALGAGDNGYTF	TGTGCCAGCAGCGCCCTCGGGGCAGGAGATAATGGCTACACCTTC
.	TRBV5-1	TRBJ2-5	16	.	CASSLGGGLGQETQYF	TGCGCCAGCAGCTTGGGAGGGGGGCTAGGCCAAGAGACCCAGTACTTC
few	TRBV5-1	TRBJ1-6	14	.	CASTPDIQGSPLHF	TGCGCCAGCACCCCGGACATCCAGGGTTCACCCCTCCACTTT
.	TRBV18	TRBJ2-7	14	.	CASSQSGTGYEQYF	TGTGCCAGCTCCCAGAGCGGTACCGGTTACGAGCAGTACTTC
.	TRBV19	TRBJ1-6	15	.	CASSSDRAGRSPLHF	TGTGCCAGTAGCTCAGACAGAGCCGGACGTTCACCCCTCCACTTT
.	TRBV9	TRBJ1-6	15	TRBD1	CASSVAMAGGSPLHF	TGTGCCAGCAGCGTAGCTATGGCAGGGGGCTCACCCCTCCACTTT
once	TRBV11-2	TRBJ2-5	15	TRBD2	CASSSTSGVQETQYF	TGTGCCAGCAGCTCGACTAGCGGGGTACAAGAGACCCAGTACTTC
.	TRBV28	TRBJ2-5	14	.	CASSQGGHGETQYF	TGTGCCAGCAGTCAGGGTGGCCACGGGGAGACCCAGTACTTC
.	TRBV7-9	TRBJ2-2	12	.	CASSLNTGELFF	TGTGCCAGCAGCTTGAACACCGGGGAGCTGTTTTTT
.	TRBV12-5	TRBJ1-5	14	.	CASGSASGSEPQHF	TGTGCTAGTGGCAGTGCTAGTGGTTCGGAGCCCCAGCATTTT
.	TRBV5-6	TRBJ2-5	16	.	CASSLPNPGRGETQYF	TGTGCCAGCAGCTTGCCTAACCCAGGGAGGGGGGAGACCCAGTACTTC
.	TRBV11-2	TRBJ2-7	14	.	CASSLSEGPYEQYF	TGTGCCAGCAGCCTAAGTGAAGGACCCTACGAGCAGTACTTC
.	TRBV7-3	TRBJ2-3	14	.	CASSSDTATDTQYF	TGTGCCAGCAGCTCCGACACGGCAACAGATACGCAGTATTTT
few	TRBV19	TRBJ2-6	15	.	CASSIEGAGANVLTF	TGTGCCAGTAGTATAGAGGGGGCTGGGGCCAACGTCCTGACTTTC
.	TRBV5-1	TRBJ2-7	15	TRBD2	CASSFSGRAGGEQYF	TGCGCCAGCAGCTTTAGCGGGAGGGCCGGCGGGGAGCAGTACTTC
.	TRBV2	TRBJ2-7	15	.	CASKPPGQISYEQYF	TGTGCCAGCAAGCCCCCGGGACAAATCTCCTACGAGCAGTACTTC
.	TRBV6-6	TRBJ1-1	20	.	CASSYRIVRGLQIRNTEAFF	TGTGCCAGCAGCTACCGGATCGTCCGGGGACTCCAGATAAGGAACACTGAAGCTTTCTTT
.	TRBV11-3	TRBJ1-1	13	.	CASSLAMNTEAFF	TGTGCCAGCAGCTTAGCAATGAACACTGAAGCTTTCTTT
.	TRBV19	TRBJ1-2	12	TRBD1	CASSRTGYGYTF	TGTGCCAGTAGTAGGACAGGCTATGGCTACACCTTC
few	TRBV28	TRBJ1-2	12	.	CASSLAGYGYTF	TGTGCCAGCAGTCTAGCTGGGTATGGCTACACCTTC
.	TRBV5-6	TRBJ1-6	15	.	CASSLVPGMESPLHF	TGTGCCAGCAGCTTGGTTCCGGGGATGGAGTCACCCCTCCACTTT
.	TRBV18	TRBJ2-5	12	TRBD1	CASSPPQGEKYF	TGTGCCAGCTCACCACCGCAGGGGGAGAAGTACTTC
once	TRBV7-8	TRBJ1-2	15	.	CASSPETGLSYGYTF	TGTGCCAGCAGCCCCGAAACAGGATTGAGCTATGGCTACACCTTC